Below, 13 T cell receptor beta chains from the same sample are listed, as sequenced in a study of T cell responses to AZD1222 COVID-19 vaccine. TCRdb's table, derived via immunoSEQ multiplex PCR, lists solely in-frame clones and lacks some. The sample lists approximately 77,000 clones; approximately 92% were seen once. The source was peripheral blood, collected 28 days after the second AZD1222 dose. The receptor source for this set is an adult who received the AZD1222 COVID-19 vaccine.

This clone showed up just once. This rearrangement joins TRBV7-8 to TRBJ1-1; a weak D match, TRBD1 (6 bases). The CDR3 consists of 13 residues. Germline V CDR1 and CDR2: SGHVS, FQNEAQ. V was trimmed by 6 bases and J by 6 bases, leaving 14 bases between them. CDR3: CASRLTGMAEAFF. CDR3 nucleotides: TGTGCCAGCAGGCTTACAGGGATGGCTGAAGCTTTCTTT.

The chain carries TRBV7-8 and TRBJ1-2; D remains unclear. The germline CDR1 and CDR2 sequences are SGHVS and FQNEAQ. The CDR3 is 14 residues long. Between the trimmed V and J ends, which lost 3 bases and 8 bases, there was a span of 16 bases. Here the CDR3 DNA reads TGTGCCAGCAGCTTGAGACGCAGTTTGGGGGGCTACACCTTC. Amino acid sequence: CASSLRRSLGGYTF. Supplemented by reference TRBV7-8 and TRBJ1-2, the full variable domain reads GAGVSQSPRYKVAKRGQDVALRCDPISGHVSLFWYQQALGQGPEFLTYFQNEAQLDKSGLPSDRFFAERPEGSVSTLKIQRTQQEDSAVYLCASSLRRSLGGYTFGSGTRLTVV.

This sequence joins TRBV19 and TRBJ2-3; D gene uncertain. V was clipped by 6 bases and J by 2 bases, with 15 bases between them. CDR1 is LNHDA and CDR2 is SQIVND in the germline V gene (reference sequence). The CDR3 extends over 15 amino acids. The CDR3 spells CASSPGRYITDTQYF. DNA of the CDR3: TGTGCCAGTAGCCCCGGCCGGTATATCACAGATACGCAGTATTTT.

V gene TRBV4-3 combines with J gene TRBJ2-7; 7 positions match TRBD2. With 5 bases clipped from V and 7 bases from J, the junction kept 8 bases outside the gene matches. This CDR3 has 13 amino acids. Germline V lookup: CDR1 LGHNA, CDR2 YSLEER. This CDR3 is CASSGGRVGEQYF. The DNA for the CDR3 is TGCGCCAGCAGCGGCGGGAGAGTGGGGGAGCAGTACTTC.

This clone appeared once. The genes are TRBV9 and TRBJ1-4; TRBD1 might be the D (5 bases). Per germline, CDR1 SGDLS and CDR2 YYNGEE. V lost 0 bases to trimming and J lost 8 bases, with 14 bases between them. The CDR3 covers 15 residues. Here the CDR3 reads CASSVGGTDTEKLFF. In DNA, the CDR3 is TGTGCCAGCAGCGTAGGTGGGACCGATACCGAAAAACTGTTTTTT.

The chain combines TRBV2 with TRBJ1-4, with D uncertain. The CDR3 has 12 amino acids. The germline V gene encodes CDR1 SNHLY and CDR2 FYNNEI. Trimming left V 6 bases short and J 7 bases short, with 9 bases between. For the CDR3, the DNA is TGTGCCAGCAGCCGACGGCTTGAAAAACTGTTTTTT. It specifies CASSRRLEKLFF.

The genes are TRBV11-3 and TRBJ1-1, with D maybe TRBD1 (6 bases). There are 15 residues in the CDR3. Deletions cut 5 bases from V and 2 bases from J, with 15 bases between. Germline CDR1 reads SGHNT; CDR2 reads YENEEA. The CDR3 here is CASSPQGHTNTEAFF. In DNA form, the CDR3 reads TGTGCCAGCAGCCCGCAGGGACACACCAACACTGAAGCTTTCTTT.

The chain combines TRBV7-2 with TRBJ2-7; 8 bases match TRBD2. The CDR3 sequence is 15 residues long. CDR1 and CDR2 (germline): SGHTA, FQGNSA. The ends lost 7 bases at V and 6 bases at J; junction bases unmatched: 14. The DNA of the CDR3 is TGTGCCAGCACCCACGAGCGGATTCGGGGGGGCGAGCAGTACTTC. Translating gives CASTHERIRGGEQYF. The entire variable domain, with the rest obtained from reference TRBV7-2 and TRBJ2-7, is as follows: GAGVSQSPSNKVTEKGKDVELRCDPISGHTALYWYRQSLGQGLEFLIYFQGNSAPDKSGLPSDRFSAERTGGSVSTLTIQRTQQEDSAVYLCASTHERIRGGEQYFGPGTRLTVT.

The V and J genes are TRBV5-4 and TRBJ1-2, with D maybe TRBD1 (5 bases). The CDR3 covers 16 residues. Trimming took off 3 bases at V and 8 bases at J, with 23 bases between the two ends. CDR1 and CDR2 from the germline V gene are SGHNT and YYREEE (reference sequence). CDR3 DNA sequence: TGTGCCAGCAGCTCAACCTTCGGGACCGAGGAGGGCGGCTACACCTTC. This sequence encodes CASSSTFGTEEGGYTF.

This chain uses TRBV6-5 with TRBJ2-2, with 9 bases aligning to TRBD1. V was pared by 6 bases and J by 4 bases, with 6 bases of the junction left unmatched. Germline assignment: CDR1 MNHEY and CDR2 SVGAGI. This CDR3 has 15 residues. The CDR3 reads CASSWGQGGTGELFF. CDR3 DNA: TGTGCCAGCAGCTGGGGACAGGGTGGCACCGGGGAGCTGTTTTTT.

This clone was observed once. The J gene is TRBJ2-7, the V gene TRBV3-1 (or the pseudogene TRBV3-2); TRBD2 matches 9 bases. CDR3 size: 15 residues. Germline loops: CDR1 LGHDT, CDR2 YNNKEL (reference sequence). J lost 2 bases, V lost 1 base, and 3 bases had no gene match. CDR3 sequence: CASSQVLAGAYEQYF. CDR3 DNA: TGTGCCAGCAGCCAAGTGTTAGCGGGGGCCTACGAGCAGTACTTC.

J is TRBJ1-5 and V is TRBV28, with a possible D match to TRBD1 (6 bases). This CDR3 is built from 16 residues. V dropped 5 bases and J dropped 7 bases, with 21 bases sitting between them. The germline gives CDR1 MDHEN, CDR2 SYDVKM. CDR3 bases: TGTGCCAGCAGTCCCGTTTCCCCGTTTACAGGGCAGCCCCAGCATTTT. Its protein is CASSPVSPFTGQPQHF.

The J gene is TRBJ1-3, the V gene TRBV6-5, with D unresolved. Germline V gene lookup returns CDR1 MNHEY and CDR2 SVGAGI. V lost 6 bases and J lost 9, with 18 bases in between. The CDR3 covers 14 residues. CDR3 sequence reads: CASSYTNLDRTIYF. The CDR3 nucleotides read TGTGCCAGCAGCTACACCAATCTCGACCGCACCATATATTTT.